A single sample is the source of the 18 T cell receptor beta chains below, sequenced in a study of T cell responses to AZD1222 COVID-19 vaccine. Measured with immunoSEQ multiplex PCR; TCRdb has only the in-frame clones, and not every one. The top ten hold around 8.6% of the sample, which has roughly 110,000 clones, about 90% seen once. This material consisted of peripheral blood, taken 28 days after the second AZD1222 dose. These receptors originate from an adult who received the AZD1222 COVID-19 vaccine.

The chain recombines TRBV2 with TRBJ2-7; 9 positions match TRBD1. Losses at the gene ends were 4 bases for V and 0 bases for J; bases not matched to a gene: 7. The CDR3 is 16 residues long. From germline, CDR1 is SNHLY and CDR2 FYNNEI. The chain's CDR3 is CASSGTGVSSSYEQYF. As DNA, the CDR3 is TGTGCCAGCAGTGGGACAGGGGTCTCCAGCTCCTACGAGCAGTACTTC.

The rearrangement joins TRBV7-9 to TRBJ2-7, with 10 bases that match TRBD1. V trimming: 5 bases; J trimming: 0 bases; junction bases outside the gene matches: 13. Germline V gene lookup returns CDR1 SEHNR and CDR2 FQNEAQ (reference sequence). CDR3 length: 18 residues. The CDR3 region is CASSILTLGQGVSYEQYF. CDR3 in DNA: TGTGCCAGCAGCATCTTAACCTTAGGACAGGGGGTCTCCTACGAGCAGTACTTC.

This chain uses TRBV7-9 with TRBJ2-1; 14 positions agree with TRBD2. The V segment lost 2 bases and the J segment 7 bases; nucleotides outside the gene matches: 7. The CDR3 loop spans 17 amino acids. Per germline, CDR1 SEHNR and CDR2 FQNEAQ (reference sequence). This chain's CDR3 is CASSLWGLAGEVNEQFF. The CDR3 region has the DNA TGTGCCAGCAGCTTATGGGGACTAGCGGGAGAGGTTAATGAGCAGTTCTTC.

The chain carries TRBV10-3 and TRBJ1-1; possibly TRBD1 for D (5 bases). Per germline, CDR1 ENHRY and CDR2 SYGVKD. V lost 3 bases to trimming and J lost 1 base, with 12 bases between them. This CDR3 region has 15 residues. The DNA for the CDR3 is TGTGCCATCAGTGATTCTGGGCAGGGGAACACTGAAGCTTTCTTT. It translates to CAISDSGQGNTEAFF.

The chain recombines TRBV7-2 with TRBJ2-1, with a possible D match to TRBD2 (5 bases). Germline V gives CDR1 SGHTA, CDR2 FQGNSA. Trimming removed 5 bases from V and 2 bases from J, with 19 bases in between. The CDR3 runs to 17 residues. The CDR3 here is CASSPFVGVRAYNEQFF. CDR3 nucleotides: TGTGCCAGCAGCCCTTTTGTCGGGGTCAGAGCCTACAATGAGCAGTTCTTC.

The V and J genes are TRBV29-1 and TRBJ2-5, with a weak D call TRBD2 (6 bases). V was shortened by 3 bases and J by 2 bases, with 13 bases between the two germline ends. This CDR3 is 14 amino acids long. Per germline, CDR1 SQVTM and CDR2 ANQGSEA. As DNA, the CDR3 is TGCAGCGTTGACAGCGGGCCGGTACAAGAGACCCAGTACTTC. Translation gives CSVDSGPVQETQYF. Full variable domain (missing parts from reference TRBV29-1 and TRBJ2-5): SAVISQKPSRDICQRGTSLTIQCQVDSQVTMMFWYRQQPGQSLTLIATANQGSEATYESGFVIDKFPISRPNLTFSTLTVSNMSPEDSSIYLCSVDSGPVQETQYFGPGTRLLVL.

The chain uses TRBV20-1 and TRBJ1-2, with D possibly matching TRBD1 (5 bases). Trimming stripped 6 bases from V and 8 bases from J, with 13 bases between. Germline CDR1 is DFQATT and CDR2 is SNEGSKA (reference sequence). The CDR3 extends over 11 amino acids. The CDR3 spells CSATVPGGYTF. The CDR3 nucleotides are TGCAGTGCCACGGTCCCAGGGGGCTACACCTTC.

The chain joins TRBV4-3 to TRBJ2-1, with a possible D match to TRBD1 (6 bases). The V end lost 0 bases, the J end lost 5 bases, and 20 bases lay between the germline ends. The CDR3 length is 18 residues. Germline-derived CDR1 and CDR2 are LGHNA and YSLEER. DNA for the CDR3: TGCGCCAGCAGCCAAGATACTTTGGGGGCGCCTCCCCACAATGAGCAGTTCTTC. Encoded protein: CASSQDTLGAPPHNEQFF.

This clone appeared once. This sequence joins TRBV3-1 (or the pseudogene TRBV3-2) and TRBJ1-5, with 10 bases that match TRBD1. CDR1 and CDR2 from the germline V gene are LGHDT and YNNKEL (reference sequence). The junction had 7 bases not matched to a gene; V was cut back by 1 base and J by 1 base. The CDR3 has 18 amino acids. The CDR3 nucleotides read TGTGCCAGCAGCCAAGGGACAGGGGGGGGACGGAGCAATCAGCCCCAGCATTTT. Its translation: CASSQGTGGGRSNQPQHF.

The chain recombines TRBV11-3 with TRBJ2-7; D possibly corresponds to TRBD2 (5 bases). In germline, CDR1 is SGHNT, CDR2 YENEEA. The CDR3 covers 14 residues. V lost 0 bases to trimming and J lost 7 bases, with 13 bases between them. The CDR3 DNA reads as TGTGCCAGCAGCTTAGACCCGATGACGGGGGAGCAGTACTTC. Translated: CASSLDPMTGEQYF.

This CDR3 reads CASSPGGSTEAFF. The CDR3 coding sequence is TGTGCCAGTAGTCCAGGGGGGAGCACTGAAGCTTTCTTT. V and J are TRBV19 and TRBJ1-1; 7 bases map to TRBD1. CDR3 length: 13 residues. The ends lost 5 bases at V and 4 bases at J; junction bases unmatched: 4. Germline V gene sequence: CDR1 LNHDA, CDR2 SQIVND (reference sequence).

In its sample, this clone was seen once. The V gene is TRBV5-8, the J gene TRBJ2-1; TRBD2 agrees at 7 bases. J lost 2 bases, V lost 4 bases, and 3 bases had no gene match. This CDR3 is 14 amino acids long. Germline V CDR1 and CDR2: SGHTS, YDEGEE. The CDR3 DNA reads TGTGCCAGCAGCCCCCGGGGGGCCTACAATGAGCAGTTCTTC. Its protein is CASSPRGAYNEQFF.

The genes are TRBV27 and TRBJ2-2; no reliable D call. Trimming left V 5 bases short and J 17 bases short, with 18 bases between. The CDR3 loop spans 12 amino acids. The germline V gene has CDR1 MNHEY and CDR2 SMNVEV (reference sequence). CDR3 nucleotides: TGTGCCAGCAGTATTCTGGCCCCCCCCAAATTTTTT. It yields the protein CASSILAPPKFF.

The chain combines TRBV5-1 with TRBJ1-5, with 12 bases that match TRBD1. This CDR3 region has 16 residues. The germline gives CDR1 SGHRS, CDR2 YFSETQ. V gave up 4 bases and J gave up 5 bases; unmatched junction bases: 7. CDR3 DNA: TGCGCCAGCAGCCCGGGACAGGGGGCGTGGGATCAGCCCCAGCATTTT. Its translation is CASSPGQGAWDQPQHF.

This rearrangement joins TRBV4-3 to TRBJ2-1, with TRBD2 matching 10 bases. Germline-derived CDR1 and CDR2 are LGHNA and YSLEER. V trimming: 5 bases; J trimming: 7 bases; junction bases outside the gene matches: 8. CDR3 length: 15 amino acids. Here the CDR3 DNA reads TGCGCCAGCAGCTTCCTAGCGGGAGACAGAAATGAGCAGTTCTTC. This gives the protein CASSFLAGDRNEQFF.

The chain recombines TRBV29-1 with TRBJ2-1; D is possibly TRBD1 (7 bases). This CDR3 has 12 amino acids. Trimming shortened V by 3 bases and J by 14 bases, and 17 bases separated the two germline ends. Germline CDR1 SQVTM, CDR2 ANQGSEA. The CDR3 region has the DNA TGCAGCGTTGAGGTTGCGGGACAGCTGAAGTTCTTC. It translates to CSVEVAGQLKFF.

The chain employs TRBV12-5 and TRBJ1-1, with D maybe TRBD1 (5 bases). Trimming left V 0 bases short and J 2 bases short, with 7 bases between. CDR1 and CDR2 from the germline V gene are LGHNT and FRNRAP. This CDR3 spans 14 amino acids. The CDR3 bases are TGTGCTAGTGGTTTGGTACGGACAAACACTGAAGCTTTCTTT. Amino acids: CASGLVRTNTEAFF.

The chain joins TRBV15 to TRBJ2-5; TRBD1 or TRBD2 may be the D gene (5 bases each). CDR3 size: 13 residues. Trimming shortened V by 7 bases and J by 4 bases, and 13 bases separated the two germline ends. Germline values: CDR1 LNHNV, CDR2 YYDKDF (reference sequence). The chain's CDR3 is CATTSGTRETQYF. CDR3 coding DNA: TGTGCCACCACCTCGGGGACCCGAGAGACCCAGTACTTC.